The rows below give T cell receptor beta chains drawn from one sample of a study of cytomegalovirus exposure and HLA in healthy donors. The protocol was immunoSEQ multiplex PCR, while the TCRdb copy is restricted to in-frame clones and leaves out a portion. The data contain 150,000 to 200,000 clones, 79% of them seen just once; the ten biggest clones take up less than 2.5%. The sequencing sample was made of PBMCs. These receptors were collected from a woman aged 50 to 65 in good health and CMV-seronegative. Each CDR3 is given with its conserved first and last residue. Fields, in order: clone size, V gene, J gene, D gene, CDR3 DNA, CDR3 protein. A D gene is named only where the DNA matches it firmly. A clone size is listed for some rows: how often the clone was seen (once, few, many), or a class if it is expanded.

.	TRBV5-1	TRBJ2-7	TRBD1	TGCGCCAGCAGCCGGGACAGCTACGAGCAGTACTTC	CASSRDSYEQYF
.	TRBV30	TRBJ2-4	TRBD1	TGTGCCTGGAGTACAGGGGGAAACATTCAGTACTTC	CAWSTGGNIQYF
.	TRBV4-1	TRBJ2-5	TRBD2	TGCGCCAGCAGCCAAGGGTCGGGAGGGCCTTTAGAAGAGACCCAGTACTTC	CASSQGSGGPLEETQYF
.	TRBV28	TRBJ1-1	.	TGTGCCAGCAGTTTCCGTCGGGGGTCCAACACTGAAGCTTTCTTT	CASSFRRGSNTEAFF
.	TRBV11-2	TRBJ2-3	TRBD2	TGTGCCAGCAGCTCCCAGCGGGGGAGCACAGATACGCAGTATTTT	CASSSQRGSTDTQYF
.	TRBV5-4	TRBJ1-1	.	TGTGCCAGCAGCCACCCCACGGGGGGTCGGAACACTGAAGCTTTCTTT	CASSHPTGGRNTEAFF
.	TRBV5-1	TRBJ2-2	.	TGCGCCAGCAGCACCGCAGGGGCCTCGCCCAGGGAGCTGTTTTTT	CASSTAGASPRELFF
.	TRBV28	TRBJ2-3	.	TGTGCCAGCAGTTTCGGAAGGGGGGATACGCAGTATTTT	CASSFGRGDTQYF
.	TRBV6-1	TRBJ2-5	.	TGTGCCAGCAGGGCTACCTCAGGGCCCGGGGAGACCCAGTACTTC	CASRATSGPGETQYF
.	TRBV15	TRBJ1-6	.	TGTGCCACCAGCAGAGTGACGGGAAGGAGTAATTCACCCCTCCACTTT	CATSRVTGRSNSPLHF
.	TRBV19	TRBJ1-2	TRBD1	TGTGCCAGTAGTTCCCGGACAGGAGAGTTTCGGTATGGCTACACCTTC	CASSSRTGEFRYGYTF
.	TRBV6-5	TRBJ1-2	TRBD1	TGTGCCAGCAGTTACGCCCACAGGGGAGGTGGCTACACCTTC	CASSYAHRGGGYTF
.	TRBV7-8	TRBJ1-6	TRBD1	TGTGCCAGCAGCTCCCGGGACAGGAGCTCCTATAATTCACCCCTCCACTTT	CASSSRDRSSYNSPLHF
.	TRBV4-1	TRBJ2-1	.	TGCGCCAGCAGCCGATCCGGGACTGGAAACAATGAGCAGTTCTTC	CASSRSGTGNNEQFF
.	TRBV7-2	TRBJ1-2	TRBD1	TGTGCCAGCAGCACAAAGGACAGGGGGTATGGCTACACCTTC	CASSTKDRGYGYTF
.	TRBV5-8	TRBJ1-2	.	TGTGCCAGCAGCTTGGGACAGATAAACGTTCCGATCTATGGCTACACCTTC	CASSLGQINVPIYGYTF
few	TRBV10-2	TRBJ1-4	.	TGCGCCAGGACTGATAGGGGAAAACTGTTTTTT	CARTDRGKLFF
.	TRBV5-1	TRBJ2-7	TRBD1	TGCGCCAGCAGCAAAGGACAGGGGGCGGTCATCCACGAGCAGTACTTC	CASSKGQGAVIHEQYF
.	TRBV28	TRBJ2-7	TRBD1	TGTGCCACCCACCGGGACAGGGGGTACGAGCAGTACTTC	CATHRDRGYEQYF
once	TRBV7-9	TRBJ2-3	TRBD2	TGTGCCAGCAGCACATCGGGGGGTATGGGCACAGATACGCAGTATTTT	CASSTSGGMGTDTQYF
.	TRBV28	TRBJ2-7	.	TGTGCCAGCAGGCCAGGGGGGAACTACGAGCAGTACTTC	CASRPGGNYEQYF
.	TRBV29-1	TRBJ2-3	TRBD2	TGCAGCGTTCTACGGATAGCGGGACGGTCAGATACGCAGTATTTT	CSVLRIAGRSDTQYF
.	TRBV28	TRBJ1-4	.	TGTGCCAGCAGTCTCACCCCAACAGGTAGAGAGTTACTGTTTTTT	CASSLTPTGRELLFF
once	TRBV7-2	TRBJ1-3	TRBD1	TGTGCCAGCAGCTCGGGGACAGGGGGGAACACCATATATTTT	CASSSGTGGNTIYF
.	TRBV6-6	TRBJ1-6	.	TGTGCCAGCAGTCCCCAGGTGAGGGGGAATTCACCCCTCCACTTT	CASSPQVRGNSPLHF
.	TRBV14	TRBJ2-3	TRBD1	TGTGCCAGCAGCCAAAGACAGGGGCCCGCGAATACGCAGTATTTT	CASSQRQGPANTQYF
.	TRBV28	TRBJ1-2	TRBD1	TGTGCCAGCTTCAGGGGGGCGTCTGGCTACACCTTC	CASFRGASGYTF